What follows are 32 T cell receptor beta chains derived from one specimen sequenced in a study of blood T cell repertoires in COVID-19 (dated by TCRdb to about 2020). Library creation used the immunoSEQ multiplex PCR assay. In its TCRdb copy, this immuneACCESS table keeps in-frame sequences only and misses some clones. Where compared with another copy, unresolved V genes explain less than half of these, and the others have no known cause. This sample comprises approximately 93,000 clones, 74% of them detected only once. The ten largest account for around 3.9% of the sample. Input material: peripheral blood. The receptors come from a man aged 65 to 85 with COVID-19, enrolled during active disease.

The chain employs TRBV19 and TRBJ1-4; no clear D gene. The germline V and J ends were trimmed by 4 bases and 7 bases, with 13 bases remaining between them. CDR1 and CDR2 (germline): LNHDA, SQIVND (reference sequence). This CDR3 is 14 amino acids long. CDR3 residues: CASSTGYTAEKLFF. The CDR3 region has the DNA TGTGCCAGTAGTACAGGCTATACGGCTGAAAAACTGTTTTTT.

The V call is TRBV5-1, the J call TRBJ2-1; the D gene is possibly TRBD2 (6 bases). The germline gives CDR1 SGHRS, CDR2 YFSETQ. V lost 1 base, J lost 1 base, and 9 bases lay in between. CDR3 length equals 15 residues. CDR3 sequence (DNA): TGCGCCAGCAGCTTGAACAGCGGGTCCTACAATGAGCAGTTCTTC. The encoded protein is CASSLNSGSYNEQFF.

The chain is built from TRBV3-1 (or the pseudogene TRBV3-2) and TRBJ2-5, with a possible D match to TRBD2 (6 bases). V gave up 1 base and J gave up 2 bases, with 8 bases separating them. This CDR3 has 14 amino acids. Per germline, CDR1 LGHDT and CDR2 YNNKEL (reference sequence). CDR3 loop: CASSQGGGQETQYF. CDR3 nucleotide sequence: TGTGCCAGCAGCCAAGGGGGAGGACAAGAGACCCAGTACTTC.

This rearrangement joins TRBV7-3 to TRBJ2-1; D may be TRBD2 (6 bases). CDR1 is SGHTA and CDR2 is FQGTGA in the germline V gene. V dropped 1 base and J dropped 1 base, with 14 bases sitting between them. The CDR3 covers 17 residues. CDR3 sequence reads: CASSLRAAGSSYNEQFF. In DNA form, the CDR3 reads TGTGCCAGCAGCTTAAGGGCTGCCGGGAGTTCCTACAATGAGCAGTTCTTC.

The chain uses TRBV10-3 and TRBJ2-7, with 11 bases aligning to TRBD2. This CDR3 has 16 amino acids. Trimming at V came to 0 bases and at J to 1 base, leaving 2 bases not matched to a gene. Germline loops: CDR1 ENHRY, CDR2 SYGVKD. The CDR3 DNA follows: TGTGCCATCAGTGAGTCGGGGACTAGCGGTTCCTACGAGCAGTACTTC. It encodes CAISESGTSGSYEQYF.

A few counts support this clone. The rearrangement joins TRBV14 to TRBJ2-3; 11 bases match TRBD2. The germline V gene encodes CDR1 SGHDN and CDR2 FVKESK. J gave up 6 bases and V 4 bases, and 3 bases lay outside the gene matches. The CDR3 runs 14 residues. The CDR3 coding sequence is TGTGCCAGCAGCCCCCGGACTAGCGGGGATACGCAGTATTTT. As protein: CASSPRTSGDTQYF.

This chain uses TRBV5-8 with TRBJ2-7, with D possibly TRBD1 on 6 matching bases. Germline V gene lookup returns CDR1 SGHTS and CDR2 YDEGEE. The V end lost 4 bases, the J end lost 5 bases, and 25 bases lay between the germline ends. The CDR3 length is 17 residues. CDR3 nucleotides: TGTGCCAGCAGCCAATGGAGAGGGGGATTAGCGCCAAACGAGCAGTACTTC. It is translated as CASSQWRGGLAPNEQYF.

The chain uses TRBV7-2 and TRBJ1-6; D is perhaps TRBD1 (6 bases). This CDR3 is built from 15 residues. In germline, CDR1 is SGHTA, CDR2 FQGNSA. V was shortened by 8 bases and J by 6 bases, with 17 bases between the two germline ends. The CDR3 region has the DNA TGTGCCAGCTCCTTCGAACGCAGGGGTAATTCACCCCTCCACTTT. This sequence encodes CASSFERRGNSPLHF.

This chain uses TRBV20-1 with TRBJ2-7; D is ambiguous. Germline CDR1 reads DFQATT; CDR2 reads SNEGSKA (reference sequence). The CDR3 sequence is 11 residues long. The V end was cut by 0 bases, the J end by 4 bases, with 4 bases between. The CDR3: CSARDQYEQYF. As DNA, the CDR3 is TGCAGTGCTAGAGATCAGTACGAGCAGTACTTC.

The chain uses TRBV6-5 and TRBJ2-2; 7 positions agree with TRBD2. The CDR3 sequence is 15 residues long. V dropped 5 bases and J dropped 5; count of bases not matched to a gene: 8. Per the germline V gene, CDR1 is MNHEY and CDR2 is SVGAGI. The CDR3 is CASSSLRELTGELFF. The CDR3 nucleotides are TGTGCCAGCAGTAGTTTGCGGGAGTTAACCGGGGAGCTGTTTTTT.

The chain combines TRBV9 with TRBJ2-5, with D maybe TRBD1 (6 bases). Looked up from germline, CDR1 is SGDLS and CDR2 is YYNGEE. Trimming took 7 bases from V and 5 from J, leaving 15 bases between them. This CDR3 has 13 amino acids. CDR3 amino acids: CASGNRVGETQYF. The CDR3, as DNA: TGTGCCAGCGGTAACAGGGTGGGGGAGACCCAGTACTTC.

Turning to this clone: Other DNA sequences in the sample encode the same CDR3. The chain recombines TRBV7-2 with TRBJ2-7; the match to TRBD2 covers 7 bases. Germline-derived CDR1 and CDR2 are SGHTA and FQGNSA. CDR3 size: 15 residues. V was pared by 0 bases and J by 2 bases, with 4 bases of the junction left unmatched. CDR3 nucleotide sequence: TGTGCCAGCAGCTTAGCGGCTAGCGGTCCCTACGAGCAGTACTTC. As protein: CASSLAASGPYEQYF.

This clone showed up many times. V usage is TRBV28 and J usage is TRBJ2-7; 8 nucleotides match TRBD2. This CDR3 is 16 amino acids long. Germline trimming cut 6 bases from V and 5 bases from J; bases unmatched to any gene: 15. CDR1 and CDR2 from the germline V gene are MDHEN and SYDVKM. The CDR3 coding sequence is TGTGCCAGCAGAACACTTCCGGGACTAGGTACCCACGAGCAGTACTTC. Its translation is CASRTLPGLGTHEQYF.

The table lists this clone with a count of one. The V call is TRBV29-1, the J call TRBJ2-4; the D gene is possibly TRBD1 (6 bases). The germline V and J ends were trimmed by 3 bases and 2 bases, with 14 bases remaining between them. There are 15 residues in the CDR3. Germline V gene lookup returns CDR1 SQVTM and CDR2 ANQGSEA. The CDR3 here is CSVENEQGSKNIQYF. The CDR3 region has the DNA TGCAGCGTTGAGAACGAACAGGGCTCCAAAAACATTCAGTACTTC. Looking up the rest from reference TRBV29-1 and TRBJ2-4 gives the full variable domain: SAVISQKPSRDICQRGTSLTIQCQVDSQVTMMFWYRQQPGQSLTLIATANQGSEATYESGFVIDKFPISRPNLTFSTLTVSNMSPEDSSIYLCSVENEQGSKNIQYFGAGTRLSVL.

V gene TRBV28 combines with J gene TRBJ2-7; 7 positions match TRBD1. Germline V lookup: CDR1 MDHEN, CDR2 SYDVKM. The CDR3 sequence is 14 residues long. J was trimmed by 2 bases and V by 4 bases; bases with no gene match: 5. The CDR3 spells CASSSGQRPYEQYF. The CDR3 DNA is TGTGCCAGCAGTTCGGGACAGCGCCCCTACGAGCAGTACTTC.

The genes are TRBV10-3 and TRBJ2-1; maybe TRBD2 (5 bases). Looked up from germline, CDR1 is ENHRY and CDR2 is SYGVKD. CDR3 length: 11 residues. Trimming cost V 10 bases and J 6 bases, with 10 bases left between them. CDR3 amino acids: CATGVGNEQFF. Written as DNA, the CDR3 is TGTGCCACCGGGGTAGGCAATGAGCAGTTCTTC.

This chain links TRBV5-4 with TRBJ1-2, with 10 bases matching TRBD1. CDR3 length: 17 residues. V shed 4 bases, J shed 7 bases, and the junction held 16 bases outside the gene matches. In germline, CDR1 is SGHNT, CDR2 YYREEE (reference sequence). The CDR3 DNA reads TGTGCCAGCAGCCCACCGGGCCGGGACAGGGGAATAAGTGGCTACACCTTC. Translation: CASSPPGRDRGISGYTF.

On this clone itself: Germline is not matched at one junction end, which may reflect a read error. CDR3 sequence (DNA): TGTGCTAGCAGCCCAGGGCCCTCCTCCTACGAGCAGTACTTC. Protein: CASSPGPSSYEQYF. V is TRBV7-7 and J is TRBJ2-7; TRBD1 might be the D (5 bases). Germline CDR1 is SSHAT and CDR2 is FNYEAQ (reference sequence). The CDR3 extends over 14 amino acids.

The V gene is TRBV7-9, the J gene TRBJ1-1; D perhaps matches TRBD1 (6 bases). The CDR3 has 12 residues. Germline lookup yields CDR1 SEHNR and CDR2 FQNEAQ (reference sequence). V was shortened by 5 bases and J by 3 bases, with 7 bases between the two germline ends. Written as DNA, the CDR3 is TGTGCCAGCAGCCCAGGGGACACTGAAGCTTTCTTT. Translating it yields CASSPGDTEAFF.

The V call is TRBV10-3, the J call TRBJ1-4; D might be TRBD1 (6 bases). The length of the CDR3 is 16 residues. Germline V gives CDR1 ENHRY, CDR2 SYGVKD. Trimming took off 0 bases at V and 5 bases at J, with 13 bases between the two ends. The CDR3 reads CAISESELGQNEKLFF. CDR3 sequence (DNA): TGTGCCATCAGTGAGTCGGAGCTTGGACAGAATGAAAAACTGTTTTTT.

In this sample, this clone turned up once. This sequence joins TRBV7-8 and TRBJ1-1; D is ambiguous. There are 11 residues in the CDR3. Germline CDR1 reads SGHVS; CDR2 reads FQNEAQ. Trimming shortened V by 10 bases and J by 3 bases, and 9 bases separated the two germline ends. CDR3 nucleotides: TGTGCCATCCGGGTGGACACTGAAGCTTTCTTT. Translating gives CAIRVDTEAFF.

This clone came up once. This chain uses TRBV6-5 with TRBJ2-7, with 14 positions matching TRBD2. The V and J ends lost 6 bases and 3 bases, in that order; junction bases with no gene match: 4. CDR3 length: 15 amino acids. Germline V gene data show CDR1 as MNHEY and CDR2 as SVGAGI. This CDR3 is CASRYGTSGSYEQYF. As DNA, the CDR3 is TGTGCCAGCAGATATGGGACTAGCGGGAGCTACGAGCAGTACTTC.

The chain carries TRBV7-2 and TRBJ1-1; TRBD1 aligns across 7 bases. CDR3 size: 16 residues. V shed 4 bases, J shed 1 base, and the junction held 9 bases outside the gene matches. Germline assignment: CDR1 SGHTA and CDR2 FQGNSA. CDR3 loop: CASSSRTGVGNTEAFF. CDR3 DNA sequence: TGTGCCAGCAGCTCCCGAACAGGGGTGGGGAACACTGAAGCTTTCTTT.

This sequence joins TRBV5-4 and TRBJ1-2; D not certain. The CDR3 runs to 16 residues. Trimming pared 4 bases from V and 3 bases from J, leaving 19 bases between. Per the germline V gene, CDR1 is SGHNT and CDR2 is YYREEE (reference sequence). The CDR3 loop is CASSHDGPQSHYGYTF. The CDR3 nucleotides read TGTGCCAGCAGCCATGATGGCCCCCAAAGTCACTATGGCTACACCTTC.

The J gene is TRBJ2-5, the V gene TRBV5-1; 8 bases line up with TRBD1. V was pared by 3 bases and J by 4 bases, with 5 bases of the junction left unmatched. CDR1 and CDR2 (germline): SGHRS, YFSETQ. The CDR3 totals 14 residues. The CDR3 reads CASSSGQGGETQYF. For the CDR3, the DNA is TGCGCCAGCAGCTCCGGACAGGGTGGAGAGACCCAGTACTTC. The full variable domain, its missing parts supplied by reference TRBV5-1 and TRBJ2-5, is KAGVTQTPRYLIKTRGQQVTLSCSPISGHRSVSWYQQTPGQGLQFLFEYFSETQRNKGNFPGRFSGRQFSNSRSEMNVSTLELGDSALYLCASSSGQGGETQYFGPGTRLLVL.

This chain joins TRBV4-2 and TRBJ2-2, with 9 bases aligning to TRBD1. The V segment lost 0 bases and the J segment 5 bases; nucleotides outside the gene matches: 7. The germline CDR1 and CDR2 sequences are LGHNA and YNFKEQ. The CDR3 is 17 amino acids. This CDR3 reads CASSQEATGGRTGELFF. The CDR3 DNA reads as TGTGCCAGCAGCCAAGAAGCCACAGGGGGCCGAACCGGGGAGCTGTTTTTT.

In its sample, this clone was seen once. The CDR3 nucleotides are TGCGCCAGCAGCCCGGACACCTTCAATCAGCCCCAGCATTTT. This gives the protein CASSPDTFNQPQHF. This chain links TRBV5-1 with TRBJ1-5; TRBD1 might be the D (5 bases). CDR3 length: 14 residues. Trimming cost V 4 bases and J 3 bases, with 11 bases left between them. Per germline, CDR1 SGHRS and CDR2 YFSETQ.

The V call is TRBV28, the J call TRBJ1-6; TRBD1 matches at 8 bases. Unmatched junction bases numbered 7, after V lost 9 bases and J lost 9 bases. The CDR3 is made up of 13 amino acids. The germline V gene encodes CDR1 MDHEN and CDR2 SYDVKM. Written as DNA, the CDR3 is TGTGCCAGTAGCCCAGGGGGCAGTTCACCCCTCCACTTT. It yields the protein CASSPGGSSPLHF.

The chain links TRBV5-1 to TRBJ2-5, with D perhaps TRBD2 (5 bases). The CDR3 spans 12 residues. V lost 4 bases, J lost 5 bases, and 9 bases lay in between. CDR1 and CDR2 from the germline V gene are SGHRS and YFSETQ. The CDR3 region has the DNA TGCGCCAGCAGCCGGGATCGGGAGACCCAGTACTTC. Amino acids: CASSRDRETQYF.

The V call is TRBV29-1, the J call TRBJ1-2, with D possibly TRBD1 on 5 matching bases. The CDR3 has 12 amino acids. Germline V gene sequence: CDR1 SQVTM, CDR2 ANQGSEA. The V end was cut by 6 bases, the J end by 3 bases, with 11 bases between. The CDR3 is CSVAGDYYGYTF. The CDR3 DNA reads TGCAGCGTCGCGGGGGATTACTATGGCTACACCTTC.

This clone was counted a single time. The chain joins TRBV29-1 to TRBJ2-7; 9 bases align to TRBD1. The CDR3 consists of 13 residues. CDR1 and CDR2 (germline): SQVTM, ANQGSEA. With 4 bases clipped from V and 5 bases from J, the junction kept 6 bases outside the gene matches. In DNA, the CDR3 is TGCAGCGTTGGAAGGGACAGGGTCCACGAGCAGTACTTC. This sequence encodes CSVGRDRVHEQYF.

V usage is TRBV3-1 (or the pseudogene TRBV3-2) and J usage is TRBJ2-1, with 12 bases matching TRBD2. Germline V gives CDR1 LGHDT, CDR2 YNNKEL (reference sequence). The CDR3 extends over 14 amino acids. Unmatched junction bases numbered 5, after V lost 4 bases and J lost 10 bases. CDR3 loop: CASSRLAGVGEQFF. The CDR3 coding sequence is TGTGCCAGCAGCCGACTAGCGGGAGTGGGAGAGCAGTTCTTC.